The clone carrying this T cell receptor (beta chain) appeared a single time. What it binds is unknown. Thawed PBMCs were FACS-sorted into unstimulated CD4+CD25+CD127- regulatory T cells, CD4+CD25- non-regulatory cells, CD4 and CD8 cells. This table comes from immunoSEQ multiplex PCR, and its TCRdb copy is limited to in-frame clones, with some not included. The table shows roughly 120,000 clones, with around nine tenths occurring only once. The entry originates in a study of Tregs in tolerant kidney transplant recipients. The CDR3 runs to 14 residues. Per germline, CDR1 MNHEY and CDR2 SVGAGI. Trimming stripped 5 bases from V and 0 bases from J, with 11 bases between. Study-wide results and caveats: Few patients were studied, so findings need validation in larger groups.

The specimen sequenced was CD4+ T cells from blood. This TCR was sampled from a human donor in good health. The chain carries TRBV6-5 and TRBJ2-7, with D tentatively TRBD2 (5 bases). The CDR3 spells CASSKQGSSYEQYF. In DNA, the CDR3 is TGTGCCAGCAGTAAGCAAGGGAGCTCCTACGAGCAGTACTTC.